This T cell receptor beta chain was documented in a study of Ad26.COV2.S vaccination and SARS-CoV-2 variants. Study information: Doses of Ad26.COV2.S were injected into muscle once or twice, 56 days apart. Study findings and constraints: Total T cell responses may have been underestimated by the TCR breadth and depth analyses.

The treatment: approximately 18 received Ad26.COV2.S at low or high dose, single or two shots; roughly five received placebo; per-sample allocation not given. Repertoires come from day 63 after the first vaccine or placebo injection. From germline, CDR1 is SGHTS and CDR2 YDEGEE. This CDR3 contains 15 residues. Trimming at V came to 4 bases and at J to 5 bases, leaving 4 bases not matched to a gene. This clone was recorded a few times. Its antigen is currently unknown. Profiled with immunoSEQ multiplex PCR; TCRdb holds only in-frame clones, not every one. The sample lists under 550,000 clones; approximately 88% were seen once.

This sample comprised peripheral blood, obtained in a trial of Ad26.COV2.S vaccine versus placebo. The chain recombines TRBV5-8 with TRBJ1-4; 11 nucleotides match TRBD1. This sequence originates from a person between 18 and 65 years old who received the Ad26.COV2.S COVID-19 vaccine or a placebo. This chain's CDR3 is CASSPDRGPNEKLFF. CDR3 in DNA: TGTGCCAGCAGCCCGGACAGGGGGCCGAATGAAAAACTGTTTTTT. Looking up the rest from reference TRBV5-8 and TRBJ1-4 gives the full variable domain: EAGVTQSPTHLIKTRGQQATLRCSPISGHTSVYWYQQALGLGLQFLLWYDEGEERNRGNFPPRFSGRQFPNYSSELNVNALELEDSALYLCASSPDRGPNEKLFFGSGTQLSVL.